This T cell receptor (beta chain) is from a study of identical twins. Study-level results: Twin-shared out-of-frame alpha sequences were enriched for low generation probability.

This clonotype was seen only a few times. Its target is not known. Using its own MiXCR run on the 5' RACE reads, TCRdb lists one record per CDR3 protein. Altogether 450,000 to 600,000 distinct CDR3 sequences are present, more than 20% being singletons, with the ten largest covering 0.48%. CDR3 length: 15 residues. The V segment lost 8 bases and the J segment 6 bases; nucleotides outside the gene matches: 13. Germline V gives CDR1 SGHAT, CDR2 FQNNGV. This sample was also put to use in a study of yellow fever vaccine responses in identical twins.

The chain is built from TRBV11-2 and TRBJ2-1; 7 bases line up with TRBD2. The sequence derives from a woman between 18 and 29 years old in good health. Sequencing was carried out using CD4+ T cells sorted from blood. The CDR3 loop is CASLMIAGRGNEQFF. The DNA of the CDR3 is TGTGCCAGCCTCATGATAGCGGGTAGGGGCAATGAGCAGTTCTTC.